These T cell receptor beta chains were read from a single sample in a study of T cell repertoires and HLA-DP antigens. Generated by immunoSEQ multiplex PCR, the TCRdb table keeps only in-frame clones and is missing some. Of roughly 73,000 clones in the sample, roughly 78% were seen once. Their specific antigens are unknown. The sequenced sample was CD4+ T cells from PBMCs. Receptors were obtained from a man in his sixties in good health and CMV-seronegative. The conserved cysteine and the conserved F or W are not part of the CDR3 here. The order of the fields is V gene, J gene, CDR3 protein.

v_call: TRBV5-1
j_call: TRBJ2-5
cdr3_aa: ASSFTPGGPSGETQY

v_call: TRBV19
j_call: TRBJ1-6
cdr3_aa: ASSRIGTGESSPLH

v_call: TRBV30
j_call: TRBJ2-2
cdr3_aa: AWTGTGGGTGELF

v_call: TRBV2
j_call: TRBJ1-1
cdr3_aa: ASSRDTEAF

v_call: TRBV5-6
j_call: TRBJ2-7
cdr3_aa: ASSLGRYEQY

v_call: TRBV7-2
j_call: TRBJ2-5
cdr3_aa: ASSLVGGQETQY

v_call: TRBV28
j_call: TRBJ2-1
cdr3_aa: ASTDDRYNEQF

v_call: TRBV2
j_call: TRBJ2-5
cdr3_aa: ASSEALHTALSY

v_call: TRBV19
j_call: TRBJ1-5
cdr3_aa: ASSWQVGNQPQH

v_call: TRBV6-6
j_call: TRBJ1-2
cdr3_aa: ASSYPSSLNYGYT

v_call: TRBV7-2
j_call: TRBJ2-7
cdr3_aa: ASSTPPYEQY

v_call: TRBV7-2
j_call: TRBJ2-1
cdr3_aa: ASSLVSGDYNEQF

v_call: TRBV5-6
j_call: TRBJ2-3
cdr3_aa: ASSLGDSTSTDTQY

v_call: TRBV6-5
j_call: TRBJ1-6
cdr3_aa: ASGGTANSPLH

v_call: TRBV6-5
j_call: TRBJ2-5
cdr3_aa: ASSSPGGSKETQY

v_call: TRBV21-1
j_call: TRBJ2-5
cdr3_aa: ASSKGGNSETQY

v_call: TRBV7-9
j_call: TRBJ1-5
cdr3_aa: ASSYPGKNQPQH

v_call: TRBV7-2
j_call: TRBJ2-1
cdr3_aa: ASSLGGPYNEQF

v_call: TRBV6-5
j_call: TRBJ1-4
cdr3_aa: ASSKLQGNEKLF

v_call: TRBV6-6
j_call: TRBJ1-2
cdr3_aa: ASTIGATGVDYGYT

v_call: TRBV19
j_call: TRBJ2-5
cdr3_aa: ASSIALSSPETQY

v_call: TRBV4-1
j_call: TRBJ2-2
cdr3_aa: ASSQRQENTGELF

v_call: TRBV28
j_call: TRBJ2-1
cdr3_aa: ASSLLVGEQF

v_call: TRBV5-1
j_call: TRBJ1-1
cdr3_aa: ASRAGGTEAF

v_call: TRBV27
j_call: TRBJ1-5
cdr3_aa: ASSFIDRVGPQH

v_call: TRBV11-2
j_call: TRBJ2-3
cdr3_aa: ASDGGTDTQY

v_call: TRBV6-1
j_call: TRBJ1-5
cdr3_aa: ASRPSGFQPQH

v_call: TRBV5-4
j_call: TRBJ2-3
cdr3_aa: ASTYSGSTDTQY

v_call: TRBV29-1
j_call: TRBJ2-7
cdr3_aa: SVEVQSVNEQY

v_call: TRBV27
j_call: TRBJ1-6
cdr3_aa: ASSLFGPRDNSPLH

v_call: TRBV7-3
j_call: TRBJ2-3
cdr3_aa: ASSLGLAGGGTDTQY

v_call: TRBV7-2
j_call: TRBJ2-7
cdr3_aa: ASSLRDSYEQY

v_call: TRBV9
j_call: TRBJ2-4
cdr3_aa: ASSAGTTSEYIQY

v_call: TRBV6-1
j_call: TRBJ1-5
cdr3_aa: ASKPGTVAGAQH

v_call: TRBV10-3
j_call: TRBJ1-1
cdr3_aa: AISRDGDTEAF

v_call: TRBV4-2
j_call: TRBJ2-2
cdr3_aa: ASSQDGQNTGELF

v_call: TRBV19
j_call: TRBJ1-4
cdr3_aa: ASSLTDATNEKLF

v_call: TRBV6-1
j_call: TRBJ1-5
cdr3_aa: ASSVVQDSQPQH

v_call: TRBV10-3
j_call: TRBJ2-2
cdr3_aa: AIRESAAGTFRGITGELF

v_call: TRBV19
j_call: TRBJ1-6
cdr3_aa: ASSSPRANSPLH

v_call: TRBV19
j_call: TRBJ2-1
cdr3_aa: ASRGDSFDEQF

v_call: TRBV6-6
j_call: TRBJ1-4
cdr3_aa: ASSTDRDEKLF

v_call: TRBV6-4
j_call: TRBJ1-5
cdr3_aa: ASSEGSNQPQH

v_call: TRBV25-1
j_call: TRBJ2-3
cdr3_aa: ASSEGRRMDTQY